A single sample is the source of the 20 T cell receptor beta chains below, sequenced in a study of blood T cell repertoires in COVID-19. Sequencing was performed with immunoSEQ multiplex PCR; in TCRdb, only in-frame clones are kept and a portion is missing. The sample carries 95,000 to 100,000 clones, about four fifths recorded once. The sequencing input was peripheral blood. The receptors come from a human donor in a cohort sampled during active COVID-19.

The V call is TRBV10-3, the J call TRBJ1-5; the match to TRBD1 covers 7 bases. The trim removed 6 bases at V and 0 bases at J, leaving 8 bases unmatched. Germline assignment: CDR1 ENHRY and CDR2 SYGVKD. The length of the CDR3 is 16 residues. The CDR3 region is CAISPGTEHSNQPQHF. DNA for the CDR3: TGTGCCATCAGCCCCGGGACAGAGCATAGCAATCAGCCCCAGCATTTT.

As regards this clone: The junction departs from germline at one end; a sequencing error may be responsible. The chain couples TRBV5-1 to TRBJ2-7, with a weak D call TRBD1 (6 bases). The CDR3 covers 15 residues. The germline V gene encodes CDR1 SGHRS and CDR2 YFSETQ. CDR3 sequence reads: CASSETGRGSSEQYF. The CDR3 DNA reads as TGCGCCAGCAGCGAAACAGGGAGAGGATCCTCCGAGCAGTACTTC.

The CDR3 region has the DNA TGTGCCAGCTCACCAGGGGGCAGAATGAACACTGAAGCTTTCTTT. It is translated as CASSPGGRMNTEAFF. V gene TRBV18 combines with J gene TRBJ1-1, with D perhaps TRBD1 (6 bases). This CDR3 is built from 15 residues. V was pared by 2 bases and J by 0 bases, with 10 bases between. CDR1 and CDR2 from the germline V gene are KGHSH and LQKENI.

This clone was observed once. The chain carries TRBV28 and TRBJ2-6, with TRBD1 matching 11 bases. The CDR3 contains 15 residues. CDR1 and CDR2 (germline): MDHEN, SYDVKM. Trimming took 10 bases from V and 8 from J; bases not matched to a gene: 10. In DNA, the CDR3 is TGTGCCATCGGACAGGGGGCGCTCGAAACCAACGTCCTGACTTTC. Encoded protein: CAIGQGALETNVLTF.

The J gene is TRBJ1-6, the V gene TRBV19; D is perhaps TRBD1 (5 bases). The CDR3 contains 15 residues. Per germline, CDR1 LNHDA and CDR2 SQIVND (reference sequence). Between the trimmed V and J ends, which lost 4 bases and 7 bases, there was a span of 14 bases. CDR3 protein: CASSSNGALNSPLHF. In DNA, the CDR3 is TGTGCCAGTAGTAGTAATGGGGCTTTGAATTCACCCCTCCACTTT.

This sequence joins TRBV6-1 and TRBJ2-2, with D possibly being TRBD2 (6 bases). Trimming took 3 bases from V and 6 from J, leaving 14 bases between them. Per germline, CDR1 MNHNS and CDR2 SASEGT. The CDR3 runs to 15 residues. In DNA form, the CDR3 reads TGTGCCAGCAGTGAGTCGGGGCTAGCGTCCGGGGAGCTGTTTTTT. The encoded protein is CASSESGLASGELFF.

This clone was detected once. The chain employs TRBV5-4 and TRBJ2-1, with 9 bases matching TRBD2. V dropped 3 bases and J dropped 8; count of bases not matched to a gene: 3. Germline V gene lookup returns CDR1 SGHNT and CDR2 YYREEE (reference sequence). CDR3 length equals 13 residues. CDR3 loop: CASSSWTSDEQFF. In nucleotides, the CDR3 is TGTGCCAGCAGCTCCTGGACTAGCGATGAGCAGTTCTTC.

The rearrangement uses TRBV5-8 and TRBJ2-6; 9 bases agree with TRBD1. V trimming: 8 bases; J trimming: 3 bases; junction bases outside the gene matches: 6. The V gene's germline CDR1 is SGHTS and CDR2 YDEGEE. The CDR3 spans 15 residues. CDR3 residues: CASKTGGIGANVLTF. Written as DNA, the CDR3 is TGTGCCAGTAAGACAGGGGGGATTGGGGCCAACGTCCTGACTTTC.

The J gene is TRBJ1-6, the V gene TRBV28; TRBD1 matches at 7 bases. Germline V gene lookup returns CDR1 MDHEN and CDR2 SYDVKM. The CDR3 loop spans 13 amino acids. V lost 5 bases, J lost 9 bases, and 4 bases stayed unmatched. Here the CDR3 DNA reads TGTGCCAGCAGTCCTAACAGGGGTTCACCCCTCCACTTT. Amino acid sequence: CASSPNRGSPLHF.

V is TRBV6-5 and J is TRBJ1-2; D remains unclear. The V end lost 2 bases, the J end lost 5 bases, and 12 bases lay between the germline ends. This CDR3 comprises 14 residues. Germline values: CDR1 MNHEY, CDR2 SVGAGI. The CDR3 is CASSYGGIGYGYTF. The CDR3 DNA follows: TGTGCCAGCAGTTACGGCGGAATCGGGTATGGCTACACCTTC.

The chain links TRBV19 to TRBJ1-5; D perhaps matches TRBD1 (6 bases). Germline lookup yields CDR1 LNHDA and CDR2 SQIVND (reference sequence). The CDR3 is made up of 18 amino acids. Trimming removed 4 bases at V and 6 bases at J, with 25 bases between. The CDR3 sequence: CASSTRLTGFVGVQPQHF. CDR3 coding DNA: TGTGCCAGTAGTACCCGTTTAACAGGGTTTGTTGGGGTTCAGCCCCAGCATTTT.

V is TRBV24-1 and J is TRBJ2-1; the D is unclear. Between the trimmed V and J ends, which lost 1 base and 2 bases, there was a span of 8 bases. This CDR3 region has 15 residues. Germline V gene data show CDR1 as KGHDR and CDR2 as SFDVKD. CDR3 sequence: CATSDFGQTYNEQFF. CDR3 in DNA: TGTGCCACCAGTGATTTTGGGCAGACCTACAATGAGCAGTTCTTC.

This chain uses TRBV5-1 with TRBJ2-3; D ambiguous. CDR3 length: 15 amino acids. CDR1 and CDR2 (germline): SGHRS, YFSETQ. Trimming pared 0 bases from V and 2 bases from J, leaving 10 bases between. For the CDR3, the DNA is TGCGCCAGCAGCTTGGATGGCGGAATCACAGATACGCAGTATTTT. This translates into CASSLDGGITDTQYF.

The chain couples TRBV5-4 to TRBJ2-3; 9 bases map to TRBD2. The germline CDR1 and CDR2 sequences are SGHNT and YYREEE (reference sequence). Trimming cost V 4 bases and J 3 bases; bases outside gene matches: 6. The CDR3 spans 15 residues. CDR3 sequence reads: CASSVSGRGTDTQYF. In DNA, the CDR3 is TGTGCCAGCAGCGTTAGCGGGAGAGGGACAGATACGCAGTATTTT.

V gene TRBV12-5 combines with J gene TRBJ2-1, with a possible D match to TRBD2 (5 bases). Germline V gene data show CDR1 as LGHNT and CDR2 as FRNRAP. V lost 4 bases and J lost 7, with 14 bases in between. The CDR3 is 14 amino acids. The CDR3 DNA reads TGTGCTAGTGGTTCCTCCGGGGTGAAAAATGAGCAGTTCTTC. This gives the protein CASGSSGVKNEQFF.

In its sample, this clone was seen a few times. V gene TRBV2 combines with J gene TRBJ2-7, with 7 bases matching TRBD2. This CDR3 region has 14 residues. V lost 3 bases to trimming and J lost 6 bases; unmatched junction nucleotides: 8. Germline loops: CDR1 SNHLY, CDR2 FYNNEI. The CDR3 nucleotides are TGTGCCAGCAGTGAGGAGCGGGACGTGGGCGAGCAGTACTTC. This gives the protein CASSEERDVGEQYF.

V is TRBV5-1 and J is TRBJ1-1, with D maybe TRBD1 (6 bases). CDR3 size: 15 residues. Trimming took 4 bases from V and 3 from J, leaving 16 bases between them. Germline CDR1 SGHRS, CDR2 YFSETQ. CDR3 nucleotides: TGCGCCAGCAGCCCCGGTTGGACAGCGGACACTGAAGCTTTCTTT. Its translation: CASSPGWTADTEAFF.

The chain uses TRBV18 and TRBJ1-1; the D is unclear. CDR1 KGHSH and CDR2 LQKENI come from the germline V gene. This CDR3 region has 11 residues. Trimming stripped 6 bases from V and 2 bases from J, with 4 bases between. CDR3 loop: CASSGNTEAFF. The CDR3 DNA is TGTGCCAGCTCGGGCAACACTGAAGCTTTCTTT.

This rearrangement joins TRBV28 to TRBJ2-1; 14 bases match TRBD2. This CDR3 comprises 16 residues. CDR1 is MDHEN and CDR2 is SYDVKM in the germline V gene. Trimming removed 5 bases from V and 9 bases from J; junction bases left unmatched: 9. CDR3 residues: CASSPMTSGRALEQFF. CDR3 in DNA: TGTGCCAGCAGTCCCATGACTAGCGGGAGGGCCCTTGAGCAGTTCTTC.

The rearrangement links TRBV14 to TRBJ2-7, with 9 bases fitting TRBD2. Germline V CDR1 and CDR2: SGHDN, FVKESK. CDR3 length equals 15 residues. V was clipped by 4 bases and J by 8 bases; unmatched bases: 12. In DNA, the CDR3 is TGTGCCAGCAGCCCACCCGGGGCTAGCGGGGACAAGCAGTACTTC. It encodes CASSPPGASGDKQYF.